The rows below give T cell receptor beta chains drawn from one sample of a study of metastatic and nonmetastatic thyroid tumors. MiXCR re-clonotyped the PCR reads for TCRdb. The sample carries approximately 29,000 clones, over 15% recorded once. The sequenced material came from blood. The receptors were sampled from a female donor with papillary thyroid cancer or a benign thyroid nodule (not recorded which). Some clones in this sample may be carry-over from other donors' samples. Each CDR3 is given with its conserved first and last residue. A D gene is named only where the DNA matches it firmly. Clone size is given for some rows only: seen once, a few or many times, or a class if the clone is expanded.

d_call | j_call | clone_size | v_call | cdr3_nt | cdr3_aa
- | TRBJ2-3 | many | TRBV7-2 | TGTGCCAGCAGCAGGACTTACACAGATACGCAGTATTTT | CASSRTYTDTQYF
- | TRBJ2-1 | many | TRBV4-1 | TGCGCCAGCAGCCCAGGCTATGAGCAGTTCTTC | CASSPGYEQFF
- | TRBJ1-5 | many | TRBV20-1 | TGCAGTGCGAGCCACGGGCCGAAAAATCAGCCCCAGCATTTT | CSASHGPKNQPQHF
TRBD1 | TRBJ1-1 | - | TRBV30 | TGTGCCTGGAGGGACAGGGGGTCTAACACTGAAGCTTTCTTT | CAWRDRGSNTEAFF
TRBD1 | TRBJ1-6 | many | TRBV9 | TGTGCCAGCAGCGTAAGTCCCGGGACAGGGGGCGCAAGGTCACCCCTCCACTTT | CASSVSPGTGGARSPLHF
- | TRBJ2-7 | - | TRBV11-3 | TGTGCCAGCAGCTCCCGAGGCTCCTACGAGCAGTACTTC | CASSSRGSYEQYF
- | TRBJ2-7 | - | TRBV30 | TGTGCCTGGAGTGCGAACTACGAGCAGTACTTC | CAWSANYEQYF
- | TRBJ1-2 | - | TRBV4-2 | TGTGCCAGCAGCCGGGAGGTGGGGTACACCTTC | CASSREVGYTF
- | TRBJ2-7 | many | TRBV5-4 | TGTGCCAGCAGCTTAACGACTCGAGGGTGGTACGAGCAGTACTTC | CASSLTTRGWYEQYF
TRBD1 | TRBJ2-4 | many | TRBV2 | TGTGCCAGCAGGGACAGGGGCGGAAACATTCAGTACTTC | CASRDRGGNIQYF
TRBD2 | TRBJ2-7 | many | TRBV2 | TGTGCCAGCCAAGGGACTAACCTTGGGTTC | CASQGTNLGF